This TCR beta chain comes out of a study of regulatory T cells in long-lasting Graves disease. Turning to the study itself: New Graves' disease cases had less than 3 months of antithyroid drugs. The study, taken as a whole, reports: What was studied was peripheral blood only, and not thyroid tissue. The TCR repertoire of persistent Graves' patients was less diverse than that of newly diagnosed ones. Persistent disease favored TRBV28, TRBJ1-2 and TRBJ2-5.

Building the TCR beta libraries relied on iRepertoire HTBI primers, and CDR3 regions underwent Arm-PCR. One entry per CDR3 protein, called by TCRdb with MiXCR from the multiplex PCR reads. The sample consists of hundreds of thousands of distinct CDR3 sequences, 15% to 20% of them appearing once. The V and J ends lost 0 bases and 6 bases, in that order; junction bases with no gene match: 9. Germline V gene sequence: CDR1 SGHRS, CDR2 YFSETQ. The CDR3 extends over 17 amino acids. This clonotype was picked up many times. Its specificity is not known. Described time point: newly diagnosed GD, antithyroid drugs for less than 3 months. Extracted PBMC RNA gave rise to the TCR library.

This chain uses TRBV5-1 with TRBJ1-1; TRBD1 aligns across 12 bases. The TCR originated in a female donor with Graves disease. Source: peripheral blood mononuclear cells (PBMCs), taken at new diagnosis, from a patient treated with antithyroid drugs. The CDR3 DNA reads TGCGCCAGCAGCTTGGTTGGGACAGGGGGCGCAAAGGCTGAAGCTTTCTTT. Amino acids: CASSLVGTGGAKAEAFF.